The source of this T cell receptor (beta chain) is a study of radiation and T cells in renal cell carcinoma. Study-level results: In blood, top tumor clones expanded by 2 weeks, shrinking by 4.

This sample's time point: blood 4 weeks post-SBRT, at nephrectomy. Treatment reported: 15 Gy SBRT to primary tumor, nephrectomy 4 weeks later. This CDR3 is built from 15 residues. Looked up from germline, CDR1 is SGHRS and CDR2 is YFSETQ. V shed 4 bases and J 5 bases; nucleotides not matched to a gene: 10. About this clone itself: Antigen: not known.

TCRdb's copy holds only in-frame clones and misses some; the assay was immunoSEQ multiplex PCR. The sample has around 29,000 clones; about 84% are singletons. The sequencing here drew on blood, taken from a patient whose treatment included radiotherapy and nephrectomy. The clonotype originates from a man aged 55-75 years with renal cell carcinoma. This sequence joins TRBV5-1 and TRBJ2-3, with 7 bases lining up with TRBD2. CDR3 protein: CASSREGGPVDTQYF. The DNA of the CDR3 is TGCGCCAGCAGCAGGGAGGGAGGGCCGGTAGATACGCAGTATTTT.